This T cell receptor beta chain was recovered during a study of shared clonotypes between healthy human individuals. The study's findings and limits: In the sorted subsets, rarefaction showed sequencing was incomplete despite large depth. Across subsets, estimated richness was generally greater for naive than for memory populations.

The run depth of the assay was deep. Generated by immunoSEQ multiplex PCR, the TCRdb table keeps only in-frame clones and is missing some. The sample holds 600,000 to 700,000 clones, 73% seen once. CDR3 size: 14 residues. Germline V gene sequence: CDR1 LNHDA, CDR2 SQIVND (reference sequence). After removal of 5 bases from V and 8 bases from J, the junction contained 10 bases not matched to a gene. Details on this clone: Its antigen is not known.

The V gene is TRBV19, the J gene TRBJ1-2; 8 positions agree with TRBD1. This TCR derives from a woman between 25 and 40 years old in good health. The material sequenced was memory CD4+ T cells sorted from blood. Specified subset: CD45RA-negative fraction. The DNA for the CDR3 is TGTGCCAGTAGTCCTTTGATAGGACAGGGCGGCTACACCTTC. Translating it yields CASSPLIGQGGYTF.